This TCR beta chain was observed in a study of read filtering for tumor transcriptome and immune sequencing. This clonotype showed up many times. This library used approximately 370 ng RNA and molecular barcoded adaptors spanning alpha/delta and beta/gamma chains. TCRdb re-derived calls from the reads in MiXCR, one entry per CDR3 protein. The sample has about 39,000 distinct CDR3 sequences, about 13% seen once; the top ten hold approximately 7%. CDR1 SGHRS and CDR2 YFSETQ come from the germline V gene. The CDR3 spans 15 residues. The germline V and J ends were trimmed by 3 bases and 1 base, with 10 bases remaining between them.

V gene TRBV5-1 combines with J gene TRBJ2-2; no reliable D call. Sequenced sample: a population of CD138-negative cells sorted from bone marrow. This receptor was obtained from a donor at least 40 years old with multiple myeloma. The chain's CDR3 is CASSYGSLNTGELFF. For the CDR3, the DNA is TGCGCCAGCAGCTACGGCAGCTTGAACACCGGGGAGCTGTTTTTT.